The 14 T cell receptor beta chains listed next were all sequenced from one sample in a study of beta chain features in type 1 diabetes. Expressed TCRB transcripts were sequenced because the isolated RNA had all been reverse transcribed beforehand. This table comes from immunoSEQ multiplex PCR, and its TCRdb copy is limited to in-frame clones, with some not included. The sample records a few hundred thousand clones, less than 15% being singletons. Sequencing was performed on naive CD4+ T cells from blood. The source of these receptors is a woman aged 18-35 years in good health.

The rearrangement uses TRBV18 and TRBJ2-1; no firm D call. Germline V CDR1 and CDR2: KGHSH, LQKENI. Trimming cost V 1 base and J 3 bases, with 10 bases left between them. The CDR3 sequence is 15 residues long. This CDR3 is CASSPQFGNYNEQFF. In DNA, the CDR3 is TGTGCCAGCTCACCACAGTTTGGCAACTACAATGAGCAGTTCTTC.

The chain recombines TRBV30 with TRBJ1-1; the match to TRBD1 covers 9 bases. The germline gives CDR1 GTSNPN, CDR2 SVGIG (reference sequence). This CDR3 is built from 16 residues. Losses at the gene ends were 2 bases for V and 5 bases for J; bases not matched to a gene: 12. CDR3 DNA: TGTGCCTGGAGTCACCTCCCGGGACAGGGAGGTACTGAAGCTTTCTTT. This translates into CAWSHLPGQGGTEAFF.

The chain has TRBV15 and TRBJ1-1, with 12 bases that match TRBD1. The CDR3 sequence is 16 residues long. The trim removed 4 bases at V and 3 bases at J, leaving 6 bases unmatched. Germline V CDR1 and CDR2: LNHNV, YYDKDF (reference sequence). CDR3 sequence reads: CATSTGTGGSYTEAFF. The CDR3 nucleotides read TGTGCCACCAGCACCGGGACAGGGGGCTCCTACACTGAAGCTTTCTTT.

V gene TRBV6-5 combines with J gene TRBJ2-3; 8 bases are shared with TRBD2. Unmatched junction bases numbered 6, after V lost 6 bases and J lost 1 base. Germline V gene data show CDR1 as MNHEY and CDR2 as SVGAGI. The CDR3 runs 15 residues. DNA for the CDR3: TGTGCCAGCAGCTGGGGGCGGGAGGGCACAGATACGCAGTATTTT. It is translated as CASSWGREGTDTQYF.

This clone showed up just a few times. This chain links TRBV28 with TRBJ2-7; D ambiguous. The germline V gene encodes CDR1 MDHEN and CDR2 SYDVKM. CDR3 length equals 15 residues. The V end was cut by 1 base, the J end by 0 bases, with 10 bases between. Here the CDR3 DNA reads TGTGCCAGCAGTTTATTAACTGTACGCTCCTACGAGCAGTACTTC. Protein: CASSLLTVRSYEQYF. The full variable domain, its missing parts supplied by reference TRBV28 and TRBJ2-7, is DVKVTQSSRYLVKRTGEKVFLECVQDMDHENMFWYRQDPGLGLRLIYFSYDVKMKEKGDIPEGYSVSREKKERFSLILESASTNQTSMYLCASSLLTVRSYEQYFGPGTRLTVT.

The rearrangement links TRBV30 to TRBJ1-1; TRBD1 matches 9 bases. This CDR3 spans 12 amino acids. CDR1 and CDR2 (germline): GTSNPN, SVGIG (reference sequence). After removal of 4 bases from V and 8 bases from J, the junction contained 5 bases not matched to a gene. CDR3 residues: CAWTRDREEAFF. Written as DNA, the CDR3 is TGTGCCTGGACCCGGGACAGGGAAGAAGCTTTCTTT.

The rearrangement joins TRBV7-2 to TRBJ2-7, with 13 bases identical to TRBD2. The CDR3 length is 19 residues. Per the germline V gene, CDR1 is SGHTA and CDR2 is FQGNSA. J was trimmed by 6 bases and V by 5 bases; bases with no gene match: 19. CDR3 sequence reads: CASSREVALAGGPWSEQYF. The CDR3 nucleotides are TGTGCCAGCAGCCGAGAGGTTGCACTAGCGGGAGGGCCTTGGAGCGAGCAGTACTTC.

The chain joins TRBV5-1 to TRBJ2-7; the match to TRBD2 covers 9 bases. The V gene's germline CDR1 is SGHRS and CDR2 YFSETQ. V lost 6 bases, J lost 2 bases, and 12 bases stayed unmatched. This CDR3 has 16 amino acids. The CDR3 bases are TGCGCCAGCACACCTTCCCGAGCGGGAGGTACCTACGAGCAGTACTTC. Amino acids: CASTPSRAGGTYEQYF.

This clone was counted between two and nine times. The rearrangement uses TRBV7-3 and TRBJ1-2, with TRBD1 identical over 9 bases. Germline V gives CDR1 SGHTA, CDR2 FQGTGA. Trimming took 6 bases from V and 6 from J; bases not matched to a gene: 5. The CDR3 spans 13 residues. Here the CDR3 DNA reads TGTGCCAGCAGTGGGACAGGGCAGGATGGCTACACCTTC. Amino acid sequence: CASSGTGQDGYTF.

This clone appeared a few times. The rearrangement uses TRBV29-1 and TRBJ2-2; possibly TRBD2 for D (6 bases). CDR1 and CDR2 (germline): SQVTM, ANQGSEA. The CDR3 covers 16 residues. V shed 0 bases and J shed 1 base, with 12 bases lying between them. The CDR3 sequence is CSVEDAGGKNTGELFF. CDR3 bases: TGCAGCGTTGAAGACGCCGGAGGGAAGAACACCGGGGAGCTGTTTTTT.

This rearrangement joins TRBV7-9 to TRBJ2-2; no reliable D call. Germline CDR1 and CDR2: SEHNR and FQNEAQ (reference sequence). The CDR3 has 13 amino acids. V dropped 8 bases and J dropped 3 bases, with 10 bases sitting between them. CDR3 loop: CASAWYDTGELFF. For the CDR3, the DNA is TGTGCCAGCGCGTGGTACGACACCGGGGAGCTGTTTTTT.

V and J are TRBV7-2 and TRBJ2-3; weak D call: TRBD1 (5 bases). Germline loops: CDR1 SGHTA, CDR2 FQGNSA. The CDR3 runs 15 residues. V was pared by 4 bases and J by 1 base, with 12 bases between. In DNA form, the CDR3 reads TGTGCCAGCAGCTACAGGTCGCTGGGCACAGATACGCAGTATTTT. Its translation: CASSYRSLGTDTQYF.

The chain joins TRBV29-1 to TRBJ2-7, with TRBD2 identical over 7 bases. Germline-derived CDR1 and CDR2 are SQVTM and ANQGSEA. V trimming: 6 bases; J trimming: 4 bases; junction bases outside the gene matches: 9. The CDR3 length is 13 residues. In DNA form, the CDR3 reads TGCAGCGTAGCTCTCCTGGGGGGGTACGAGCAGTACTTC. Its translation is CSVALLGGYEQYF.

This clone was detected only a few times. V and J are TRBV21-1 and TRBJ2-5; the D call TRBD1 from the table was never checked on the DNA. TRBV21-1 constitutes a pseudogene. The CDR3 is 17 amino acids. The DNA for the CDR3 is TGTGCCAGCAGTACGATAATTATCCTAGGGGGTAAAGAGACCCAGTACTTC. Translating it yields CASSTIIILGGKETQYF.